These T cell receptor beta chains were read from a single sample in a study of blood T cell repertoires in COVID-19. Profiled with immunoSEQ multiplex PCR; TCRdb holds only in-frame clones, not every one. The table records approximately 360,000 clones, approximately 89% of them present only once. The sequenced sample consisted of PBMCs or T cells enriched from blood (not recorded which). These receptors all come from a man aged 40-55 years in a cohort exposed to, infected with or recovered from COVID-19 (not recorded which). Both conserved end residues are part of each CDR3. D genes are given only for firm matches. The size field is filled for only some rows; it gives once, few, many or a size class.

v_call,d_call,clone_size,j_call,cdr3_nt,cdr3_aa
TRBV24-1,NA,NA,TRBJ2-2,TGTGCCACCAGTGATTTTGGCGGGCCTAACACCGGGGAGCTGTTTTTT,CATSDFGGPNTGELFF
TRBV19,TRBD1,once,TRBJ2-5,TGTGCCAGTACCCAGGGCGTGGGCAGGGGGTTTGAGACCCAGTACTTC,CASTQGVGRGFETQYF
TRBV5-1,TRBD2,few,TRBJ2-5,TGCGCCAGCAGCCGGACCTCTAGCGGGAGAGAGACCCAGTACTTC,CASSRTSSGRETQYF
TRBV7-2,NA,NA,TRBJ2-3,TGTGCCAGCAGCTTAGGAGCGAGCACAGATACGCAGTATTTT,CASSLGASTDTQYF
TRBV28,NA,NA,TRBJ2-1,TGTGCCAGCAGCCTTCAGGATGAGCAGTTCTTC,CASSLQDEQFF
TRBV11-2,TRBD1,NA,TRBJ2-7,TGTGCCAGCAGCTCGACAGGGGGGTCCTACGAGCAGTACTTC,CASSSTGGSYEQYF
TRBV7-6,TRBD2,NA,TRBJ2-3,TGTGCCAGCAGCTCACCTCCTAGCGGGTCTAGCACAGATACGCAGTATTTT,CASSSPPSGSSTDTQYF
TRBV3-1/TRBV3-2,NA,NA,TRBJ1-2,TGTGCCAGCAGCCATCGGGGGAGTAGGGGCTACACCTTC,CASSHRGSRGYTF
TRBV10-3,NA,NA,TRBJ2-6,TGTGCCATCAGTGAGCTGCTAGGTGGTTGGACTTTC,CAISELLGGWTF
TRBV3-1/TRBV3-2,NA,NA,TRBJ2-6,TGTGCCAGCATTTCGAGCTCTGGGGCCAACGTCCTGACTTTC,CASISSSGANVLTF
TRBV29-1,TRBD1,NA,TRBJ2-1,TGCAGCGCCGACCGGGACAGCTACAATGAGCAGTTCTTC,CSADRDSYNEQFF
TRBV6-5,TRBD1,NA,TRBJ1-2,TGTGCCAGCAGTTACCAGGGACAGGGAGGCGGCTACACCTTC,CASSYQGQGGGYTF
TRBV6-5,TRBD2,once,TRBJ2-3,TGTGCCAGCAATATAGCGGGAGTCGAAGATACGCAGTATTTT,CASNIAGVEDTQYF
TRBV24-1,NA,NA,TRBJ2-3,TGTGCCACCGGTAGCGGAGATACGCAGTATTTT,CATGSGDTQYF
TRBV9,NA,NA,TRBJ1-6,TGTGCCAGCAGCGTAGTGGGAGATAATTCACCCCTCCACTTT,CASSVVGDNSPLHF
TRBV27,NA,NA,TRBJ1-2,TGTGCCAGCAGTCAAAACCCGACAGGAGTCTATGGCTACACCTTC,CASSQNPTGVYGYTF
TRBV9,NA,NA,TRBJ1-3,TGTGCCAGCAGCGCCGATGGGCCTGGGGGCGGCGGAAACACCATATATTTT,CASSADGPGGGGNTIYF
TRBV2,NA,NA,TRBJ1-2,TGTGCCAGCAGTCCCCGGGCGTCTAGGGGAATCCATGGCTACACCTTC,CASSPRASRGIHGYTF
TRBV7-6,NA,NA,TRBJ2-1,TGTGCCAGCAGCTTCCAGCGGGTTTCCCTCCTCAATGAGCAGTTCTTC,CASSFQRVSLLNEQFF
TRBV5-8,NA,NA,TRBJ1-2,TGTGCCAGCAGCTCCGACCAGGGACTTAGCTACACCTTC,CASSSDQGLSYTF
TRBV6-6,TRBD1,NA,TRBJ1-6,TGTGCCAGCAGTTACACAGGGGATGGGCCACCCCTCCACTTT,CASSYTGDGPPLHF
TRBV2,NA,few,TRBJ1-5,TGTGCCAGCAGTCTCAGGGGTCAGCCCCAGCATTTT,CASSLRGQPQHF
TRBV10-3,NA,NA,TRBJ2-1,TGTGCCATCAGTGAGTCGAGCTACAATGAGCAGTTCTTC,CAISESSYNEQFF
TRBV10-3,NA,NA,TRBJ1-4,TGTGCCATCAGTGGGGCAGGTGAAGAAAAACTGTTTTTT,CAISGAGEEKLFF